This TCR beta chain derives from a study of CD8 T cells in ankylosing spondylitis. As to this clonotype: The antigen is unknown.

General study points: Earlier reports found some motif variants in synovial fluid and blood in reactive arthritis. It was reported that disease-linked clones were significantly enriched in matched ankylosing spondylitis synovial fluid. One TCR beta motif, made up of several highly homologous variants, appeared characteristic of ankylosing spondylitis blood.

Per germline, CDR1 SQVTM and CDR2 ANQGSEA. CDR3 length: 13 amino acids. V was clipped by 7 bases and J by 5 bases; unmatched bases: 7. Scientists made TCR beta libraries using quantitative 5'-RACE with molecular barcodes. One entry per CDR3 protein results from TCRdb running MiXCR on the 5' RACE reads. Among around 440,000 distinct CDR3 sequences listed, about a sixth were seen once. The source of this sequence is a male donor with ankylosing spondylitis. V gene TRBV29-1 combines with J gene TRBJ2-5; 10 positions agree with TRBD1. Sequencing input: blood, either unsorted or a sorted T cell fraction (not recorded which). The CDR3 DNA follows: TGCAGCGCCGGGACAGGGGTCGTGGAGACCCAGTACTTC. As protein: CSAGTGVVETQYF.